This T cell receptor (beta chain) emerged from a study of cytomegalovirus exposure and HLA in healthy donors. Study-wide context: Roughly 180 million T cells yielded 117 million unique TCR beta sequences, as an earlier analysis found. Overall study results and limits: In vitro assays verified that three CMV-associated chains recognized CMV antigens specifically. A classifier reportedly called cytomegalovirus status with high sensitivity and specificity.

Primers included in the PCR were 60 Vbeta and 13 Jbeta primers. Measured with immunoSEQ multiplex PCR; TCRdb has only the in-frame clones, and not every one. The table shows about 150,000 clones, with about two thirds occurring only once. J gave up 2 bases and V 6 bases, and 2 bases lay outside the gene matches. This CDR3 has 14 residues. CDR1 is LNHDA, CDR2 SQIVND, per germline (reference sequence). In the case of this clone: Its antigen is not known. Other DNA sequences within the sample encode an identical CDR3.

Everyone who donated was a healthy bone marrow donor. This clonotype originated in a woman younger than 35 in good health and CMV-seronegative. The sequencing input was PBMCs. J is TRBJ1-5 and V is TRBV19; 9 bases agree with TRBD1. The CDR3 reads CASRRDRGNQPQHF. The CDR3 DNA reads TGTGCCAGTAGACGGGACAGGGGCAATCAGCCCCAGCATTTT.